What follows are 19 T cell receptor beta chains derived from one specimen sequenced in a study of blood T cell repertoires in COVID-19. Sequencing used immunoSEQ multiplex PCR; TCRdb keeps in-frame clones, though not all of them. The sample has 65,000 or so clones, under 95% seen once. Sample: peripheral blood. Source of these receptors: a man aged 55 to 70 with acute or convalescent COVID-19.

This clone turned up a few times. Here the CDR3 DNA reads TGTGCCAGCTCACCGCCGGGGACAGGGTCCAACTATGGCTACACCTTC. Translation gives CASSPPGTGSNYGYTF. This chain joins TRBV18 and TRBJ1-2; 9 nucleotides line up with TRBD1. CDR1 and CDR2 (germline): KGHSH, LQKENI. The ends lost 3 bases at V and 2 bases at J; junction bases unmatched: 7. The CDR3 sequence is 16 residues long.

The chain couples TRBV24-1 to TRBJ2-2, with a tentative D call TRBD1 (5 bases). V lost 4 bases to trimming and J lost 3 bases, with 11 bases between them. The germline V gene has CDR1 KGHDR and CDR2 SFDVKD. The CDR3 has 15 residues. CDR3 in amino acids: CATSDPDRHTGELFF. CDR3 nucleotides: TGTGCCACCAGTGACCCTGACAGACACACCGGGGAGCTGTTTTTT.

This chain uses TRBV4-1 with TRBJ2-7; 7 bases are a match to TRBD1. The CDR3 is made up of 16 amino acids. Germline CDR1 and CDR2: MGHRA and YSYEKL. V lost 1 base and J lost 2; bases outside the gene matches: 8. The CDR3 is CASSQAGQAGAYEQYF. CDR3 bases: TGCGCCAGCAGCCAAGCTGGACAGGCAGGGGCCTACGAGCAGTACTTC.

This clone has just one count. The same CDR3 is also encoded by other DNA sequences in this sample. The chain joins TRBV19 to TRBJ1-5; possibly TRBD1 for D (6 bases). The length of the CDR3 is 15 residues. The V gene lost 2 bases and the J gene lost 0 bases, with 8 bases spanning the gap. The germline CDR1 and CDR2 sequences are LNHDA and SQIVND (reference sequence). The CDR3 DNA reads TGTGCCAGTAGTATACCAGGGGATAGCAATCAGCCCCAGCATTTT. Translation gives CASSIPGDSNQPQHF.

The V gene is TRBV7-9, the J gene TRBJ1-6; 8 bases align to TRBD1. CDR3 length: 15 residues. The ends lost 4 bases at V and 9 bases at J; junction bases unmatched: 8. The germline V gene encodes CDR1 SEHNR and CDR2 FQNEAQ (reference sequence). The CDR3 region is CASSSSGGAGSPLHF. CDR3 nucleotides: TGTGCCAGCAGCTCATCAGGGGGCGCGGGTTCACCCCTCCACTTT.

The V call is TRBV5-1, the J call TRBJ1-2; a possible D gene is TRBD1 (6 bases). Germline CDR1 is SGHRS and CDR2 is YFSETQ. The V gene lost 2 bases and the J gene lost 8 bases, with 25 bases spanning the gap. There are 17 residues in the CDR3. The CDR3 is CASSFTPPGAPTIGYTF. The CDR3, as DNA: TGCGCCAGCAGCTTCACCCCGCCAGGGGCCCCCACTATAGGCTACACCTTC.

The chain has TRBV6-6 and TRBJ2-3; D might be TRBD2 (6 bases). CDR1 is MNHNY and CDR2 is SVGAGI in the germline V gene (reference sequence). Trimming cost V 6 bases and J 4 bases, with 11 bases left between them. This CDR3 has 13 amino acids. The CDR3 nucleotides are TGTGCCAGCAGGGGGGGAGTTGCAGATACGCAGTATTTT. It yields the protein CASRGGVADTQYF.

This chain joins TRBV7-6 and TRBJ2-2; possibly TRBD1 for D (6 bases). The CDR3 covers 11 residues. CDR1 and CDR2 from the germline V gene are SGHVS and FNYEAQ. The V and J ends lost 7 bases and 6 bases respectively, with 6 bases between them. CDR3: CASKGAGELFF. CDR3 coding DNA: TGTGCCAGCAAGGGGGCCGGGGAGCTGTTTTTT.

The rearrangement joins TRBV2 to TRBJ1-2, with TRBD1 identical over 12 bases. V was clipped by 5 bases and J by 8 bases; unmatched bases: 9. Germline CDR1 is SNHLY and CDR2 is FYNNEI. CDR3 length: 15 residues. The CDR3 is CASSLRDRGRDGYTF. The CDR3 DNA reads TGTGCCAGCAGTCTCCGGGACAGGGGGCGTGACGGCTACACCTTC. The variable domain in full, with the rest retrieved from reference TRBV2 and TRBJ1-2, is EPEVTQTPSHQVTQMGQEVILRCVPISNHLYFYWYRQILGQKVEFLVSFYNNEISEKSEIFDDQFSVERPDGSNFTLKIRSTKLEDSAMYFCASSLRDRGRDGYTFGSGTRLTVV.

The J gene is TRBJ1-6, the V gene TRBV9; D is perhaps TRBD1 (6 bases). The CDR3 consists of 15 residues. The germline CDR1 and CDR2 sequences are SGDLS and YYNGEE. V lost 3 bases and J lost 10, with 17 bases in between. The CDR3 protein is CASSGTTGSKSPLHF. The CDR3 coding sequence is TGTGCCAGCAGCGGAACTACAGGGTCAAAATCACCCCTCCACTTT.

V usage is TRBV25-1 and J usage is TRBJ2-7, with TRBD1 matching over 11 bases. The CDR3 runs 15 residues. With V trimmed by 6 bases and J by 0 bases, 4 bases remained unmatched. CDR1 is MGHDK and CDR2 is SYGVNS in the germline V gene. CDR3 bases: TGTGCCAGCAGCCGGACAGGGGGCAACTCCTACGAGCAGTACTTC. This translates into CASSRTGGNSYEQYF.

V and J are TRBV12-3 or TRBV12-4 and TRBJ1-5, with TRBD1 identical over 7 bases. The CDR3 runs 13 residues. The trim removed 5 bases at V and 7 bases at J, leaving 5 bases unmatched. CDR3 nucleotide sequence: TGTGCCAGCAGTACCAGGGGGGACCAGCCCCAGCATTTT. Its protein is CASSTRGDQPQHF.

The V call is TRBV29-1, the J call TRBJ2-7, with a tentative D call TRBD1 (5 bases). CDR3 length: 13 amino acids. The ends were cut back, 6 bases at V and 5 bases at J, with 17 bases in the middle. Germline-derived CDR1 and CDR2 are SQVTM and ANQGSEA. The CDR3 DNA follows: TGCAGCGTCTCACAGGCGGTCGGCCACGAGCAGTACTTC. Amino acids: CSVSQAVGHEQYF.

J is TRBJ2-1 and V is TRBV7-9; D remains ambiguous. The CDR3 covers 12 residues. Germline V gives CDR1 SEHNR, CDR2 FQNEAQ (reference sequence). The V end lost 5 bases, the J end lost 7 bases, and 9 bases lay between the germline ends. The CDR3 sequence is CASSPKTNEQFF. The CDR3 nucleotides read TGTGCCAGCAGCCCCAAGACTAATGAGCAGTTCTTC.

The chain recombines TRBV7-8 with TRBJ2-4, with TRBD1 matching over 7 bases. CDR1 is SGHVS, CDR2 FQNEAQ, per germline. The length of the CDR3 is 14 residues. The junction had 2 bases not matched to a gene; V was cut back by 4 bases and J by 2 bases. The CDR3 spells CASSWTGSKNIQYF. As DNA, the CDR3 is TGTGCCAGCAGCTGGACAGGATCCAAAAACATTCAGTACTTC.

The chain recombines TRBV6-6 with TRBJ1-6; maybe TRBD1 (5 bases). This CDR3 contains 15 residues. Germline V gene lookup returns CDR1 MNHNY and CDR2 SVGAGI (reference sequence). V lost 7 bases to trimming and J lost 2 bases, with 12 bases between them. CDR3 bases: TGTGCCAGCAATAACGCGGACACCTATAATTCACCCCTCCACTTT. This translates into CASNNADTYNSPLHF.

The chain combines TRBV6-1 with TRBJ1-5; 7 nucleotides agree with TRBD1. Trimming at V came to 1 base and at J to 3 bases, leaving 3 bases not matched to a gene. The CDR3 loop spans 15 amino acids. Germline loops: CDR1 MNHNS, CDR2 SASEGT. CDR3 sequence: CASSEVTGINQPQHF. The CDR3 nucleotides are TGTGCCAGCAGTGAAGTGACAGGGATCAATCAGCCCCAGCATTTT.

The genes are TRBV7-3 and TRBJ1-1; TRBD1 is a possible D gene (5 bases). Germline V lookup: CDR1 SGHTA, CDR2 FQGTGA. V shed 5 bases and J shed 2 bases, with 12 bases lying between them. The CDR3 contains 14 residues. This CDR3 is CASSPWQGNTEAFF. CDR3 DNA sequence: TGTGCCAGCAGCCCGTGGCAGGGAAACACTGAAGCTTTCTTT.

The chain links TRBV6-5 to TRBJ1-1; TRBD1 is a possible D gene (6 bases). The CDR3 runs 15 residues. Germline lookup yields CDR1 MNHEY and CDR2 SVGAGI. V gave up 8 bases and J gave up 6 bases, with 22 bases separating them. CDR3 region: CASGELRQVAAEAFF. The CDR3 DNA reads TGTGCCAGCGGAGAACTTAGACAGGTGGCGGCTGAAGCTTTCTTT.